The T cell receptor (beta chain) described here comes from a study of regulatory T cells in long-lasting Graves disease. Study-wide results and caveats: Persistent disease was characterized by preferential usage of TRBV28, TRBJ1-2 and TRBJ2-5. TCR diversity was lower in persistent Graves' patients (versus newly diagnosed ones).

Stated time point: persistent/refractory GD, antithyroid drugs over 5 years with positive TRAb. Researchers made the TCR library from RNA that was extracted from PBMCs. Enrollment of patients was through an endocrinology department in Xi'an, China. EDTA tubes received roughly 9 milliliters of collected peripheral blood. Ten or more counts support this clonotype. Its antigen is undetermined. This CDR3 contains 17 residues. Looked up from germline, CDR1 is SNHLY and CDR2 is FYNNEI. The V end was cut by 6 bases, the J end by 0 bases, with 15 bases between. iRepertoire HTBI primers and Arm-PCR of CDR3 regions built TCR beta libraries. TCRdb re-called the multiplex PCR reads through MiXCR, storing one row per CDR3 protein. The sample lists around 510,000 distinct CDR3 sequences, less than 25% seen once, with 6.5% to 10% in the top ten.

This specimen consisted of peripheral blood mononuclear cells (PBMCs), obtained when the disease was refractory, from a patient treated with antithyroid drugs. This sequence was found in a female donor with Graves disease. This rearrangement joins TRBV2 to TRBJ2-6; D gene unclear. This CDR3 reads CASRERMISSGANVLTF. The CDR3, as DNA: TGTGCCAGCAGAGAGAGGATGATTTCCTCTGGGGCCAACGTCCTGACTTTC.